This passage covers 32 T cell receptor beta chains from one sample sequenced in a study of cytomegalovirus exposure and HLA in healthy donors. Primers included in the PCR were 60 Vbeta and 13 Jbeta primers. Some clones are missing from TCRdb's copy, which holds only in-frame ones; the method was immunoSEQ multiplex PCR. Here the sample spans tens of thousands of clones, about 79% being singletons. The material sequenced was PBMCs. Receptor source: a man between 65 and 80 years old in good health and CMV-seropositive.

The chain is built from TRBV19 and TRBJ1-2; D is perhaps TRBD1 (5 bases). Per the germline V gene, CDR1 is LNHDA and CDR2 is SQIVND (reference sequence). The CDR3 loop spans 14 amino acids. V was shortened by 4 bases and J by 1 base, with 10 bases between the two germline ends. Here the CDR3 reads CASSTMTDNYGYTF. The DNA for the CDR3 is TGTGCCAGTAGTACTATGACAGATAACTATGGCTACACCTTC.

The genes are TRBV5-8 and TRBJ2-6, with a tentative D call TRBD1 (5 bases). The V gene lost 4 bases and the J gene lost 8 bases, with 10 bases spanning the gap. Germline CDR1 SGHTS, CDR2 YDEGEE. The CDR3 totals 13 residues. The CDR3 sequence: CASSQDTSNVLTF. The CDR3 coding sequence is TGTGCCAGCAGCCAGGACACCTCCAACGTCCTGACTTTC.

This clone was seen more than once but under ten times. This sequence joins TRBV6-5 and TRBJ1-3; no clear D gene. CDR3 length: 15 amino acids. Trimming stripped 5 bases from V and 0 bases from J, with 11 bases between. Germline lookup yields CDR1 MNHEY and CDR2 SVGAGI. CDR3 sequence reads: CASSPLIPSGNTIYF. The DNA for the CDR3 is TGTGCCAGCAGTCCCTTAATTCCCTCTGGAAACACCATATATTTT.

The chain couples TRBV5-1 to TRBJ2-5; no reliable D call. Trimming removed 4 bases at V and 0 bases at J, with 16 bases between. This CDR3 is 16 amino acids long. Germline CDR1 is SGHRS and CDR2 is YFSETQ. In nucleotides, the CDR3 is TGCGCCAGCAGCAAGTTCGAGGCTGCCTACCAAGAGACCCAGTACTTC. This translates into CASSKFEAAYQETQYF.

The chain carries TRBV29-1 and TRBJ2-5; 8 nucleotides agree with TRBD1. After removal of 7 bases from V and 5 bases from J, the junction contained 9 bases not matched to a gene. The CDR3 spans 13 residues. Germline CDR1 reads SQVTM; CDR2 reads ANQGSEA. The CDR3 protein is CSALRDRRETQYF. The CDR3 DNA reads TGCAGCGCCCTCCGGGACAGGAGGGAGACCCAGTACTTC.

In its sample, this clone was seen once. The V gene is TRBV5-1, the J gene TRBJ1-1; tentative D call: TRBD1 (5 bases). Trimming cost V 5 bases and J 0 bases, with 11 bases left between them. Germline loops: CDR1 SGHRS, CDR2 YFSETQ. The CDR3 is 14 amino acids. The CDR3 sequence: CASRETGLNTEAFF. DNA of the CDR3: TGCGCCAGCAGGGAAACAGGCCTGAACACTGAAGCTTTCTTT.

This clone was recorded once. The chain employs TRBV11-2 and TRBJ2-7, with a possible D match to TRBD2 (6 bases). Germline V gene lookup returns CDR1 SGHAT and CDR2 FQNNGV. V was pared by 3 bases and J by 6 bases, with 12 bases between. The CDR3 loop spans 13 amino acids. This CDR3 is CASSFVAVFEQYF. In DNA form, the CDR3 reads TGTGCCAGCAGCTTCGTAGCGGTCTTCGAGCAGTACTTC.

The CDR3 bases are TGTGCCAGCAGCTTAGTGGGCGGGGACACTGAAGCTTTCTTT. Translation: CASSLVGGDTEAFF. This rearrangement joins TRBV7-8 to TRBJ1-1; no reliable D call. This CDR3 contains 14 residues. The germline gives CDR1 SGHVS, CDR2 FQNEAQ. With 1 base removed from V and 3 bases from J, the gap between germline ends came to 9 bases.

The genes are TRBV5-1 and TRBJ2-7, with TRBD1 as a possible D gene (6 bases). V was cut by 4 bases and J by 5 bases, with 13 bases left in between. Germline loops: CDR1 SGHRS, CDR2 YFSETQ. The length of the CDR3 is 13 residues. The CDR3 sequence: CASSPITGNEQYF. CDR3 DNA: TGCGCCAGCAGCCCAATTACAGGGAACGAGCAGTACTTC.

In DNA, the CDR3 is TGTGCCAGCAGACGCAGGGGGAACACTGAAGCTTTCTTT. Amino acids: CASRRRGNTEAFF. This sequence joins TRBV27 and TRBJ1-1, with D maybe TRBD1 (6 bases). V lost 6 bases and J 1 base, leaving 9 bases between the germline ends. The CDR3 extends over 13 amino acids. The germline CDR1 and CDR2 sequences are MNHEY and SMNVEV (reference sequence).

This clone appeared a few times. V usage is TRBV6-1 and J usage is TRBJ2-7; a weak D match, TRBD1 (6 bases). Per the germline V gene, CDR1 is MNHNS and CDR2 is SASEGT. The CDR3 has 12 residues. Trimming stripped 10 bases from V and 2 bases from J, with 12 bases between. For the CDR3, the DNA is TGTGCCACCTTAACAGGGACCTACGAGCAGTACTTC. Residues: CATLTGTYEQYF.

This clone was counted a single time. V is TRBV4-1 and J is TRBJ2-7; the match to TRBD2 covers 7 bases. Germline V CDR1 and CDR2: MGHRA, YSYEKL. The CDR3 contains 16 residues. Trimming cost V 4 bases and J 6 bases; bases outside gene matches: 15. CDR3 residues: CASSRTGGSPLSEQYF. In DNA, the CDR3 is TGCGCCAGCAGCCGCACGGGAGGTAGTCCTCTCTCCGAGCAGTACTTC.

The V gene is TRBV7-6, the J gene TRBJ1-1, with 7 positions matching TRBD1. The CDR3 consists of 13 residues. Germline CDR1 is SGHVS and CDR2 is FNYEAQ. V lost 4 bases, J lost 3 bases, and 2 bases stayed unmatched. DNA for the CDR3: TGTGCCAGCAGCTCCCAGGGGGACACTGAAGCTTTCTTT. Its translation: CASSSQGDTEAFF.

Worth noting for this clone: Other DNA sequences in the sample encode the same CDR3. The rearrangement links TRBV5-1 to TRBJ1-1; TRBD1 matches at 7 bases. The CDR3 covers 15 residues. Per the germline V gene, CDR1 is SGHRS and CDR2 is YFSETQ. V shed 2 bases, J shed 2 bases, and the junction held 6 bases outside the gene matches. The CDR3 sequence: CASSLTGTANTEAFF. DNA of the CDR3: TGCGCCAGCAGCTTAACCGGGACAGCTAACACTGAAGCTTTCTTT.

The gene calls are TRBV18 and TRBJ1-1; possible D gene TRBD1, 6 bases. Per germline, CDR1 KGHSH and CDR2 LQKENI. The CDR3 is made up of 13 amino acids. Trimming removed 3 bases at V and 4 bases at J, with 9 bases between. Here the CDR3 DNA reads TGTGCCAGCTCACCGGACAGCACCACTGAAGCTTTCTTT. Translating gives CASSPDSTTEAFF.

The chain combines TRBV5-1 with TRBJ2-5; no clear D gene. The CDR3 contains 11 residues. CDR1 is SGHRS, CDR2 YFSETQ, per germline. The ends were cut back, 4 bases at V and 2 bases at J, with 3 bases in the middle. The CDR3 DNA follows: TGCGCCAGCAGCCAGCAAGAGACCCAGTACTTC. Encoded protein: CASSQQETQYF.

The chain carries TRBV4-1 and TRBJ2-7, with D possibly TRBD2 on 6 matching bases. The germline CDR1 and CDR2 sequences are MGHRA and YSYEKL. V was trimmed by 2 bases and J by 5 bases, leaving 13 bases between them. The length of the CDR3 is 14 residues. CDR3 region: CASSQQGGGDEQYF. CDR3 nucleotide sequence: TGCGCCAGCAGCCAACAGGGAGGAGGGGACGAGCAGTACTTC.

CDR3 bases: TGTGCCAGTACATCCCAGGGAAACACCATATATTTT. Protein: CASTSQGNTIYF. V usage is TRBV19 and J usage is TRBJ1-3; D not resolved. The germline V gene encodes CDR1 LNHDA and CDR2 SQIVND (reference sequence). The CDR3 consists of 12 residues. The germline V and J ends were trimmed by 7 bases and 4 bases, with 8 bases remaining between them.

CDR3 region: CASSLSPSGPSIGEQFF. The CDR3 region has the DNA TGCGCCAGCAGCTTGTCCCCTAGCGGACCTTCCATAGGTGAGCAGTTCTTC. This chain connects TRBV5-1 to TRBJ2-1; 7 bases agree with TRBD2. CDR1 and CDR2 from the germline V gene are SGHRS and YFSETQ. The CDR3 totals 17 residues. V lost 1 base and J lost 9; bases outside the gene matches: 16. Looking up the rest from reference TRBV5-1 and TRBJ2-1 gives the full variable domain: KAGVTQTPRYLIKTRGQQVTLSCSPISGHRSVSWYQQTPGQGLQFLFEYFSETQRNKGNFPGRFSGRQFSNSRSEMNVSTLELGDSALYLCASSLSPSGPSIGEQFFGPGTRLTVL.

V is TRBV2 and J is TRBJ2-2, with D tentatively TRBD2 (7 bases). Germline CDR1 and CDR2: SNHLY and FYNNEI. The CDR3 spans 14 residues. V was shortened by 5 bases and J by 3 bases, with 10 bases between the two germline ends. The CDR3 spells CASSRGGDTGELFF. The DNA for the CDR3 is TGTGCCAGCAGTAGGGGGGGCGACACCGGGGAGCTGTTTTTT.

The chain is built from TRBV7-9 and TRBJ2-5; tentative D call: TRBD2 (5 bases). The J call is doubtful: the DNA matches TRBJ2-7 better. The CDR3 runs to 13 residues. Looked up from germline, CDR1 is SEHNR and CDR2 is FQNEAQ (reference sequence). The CDR3 is CASSLSTTYEQYF. In DNA, the CDR3 is TGTGCCAGCAGCTTATCGACTACCTACGAGCAGTACTTC.

This chain uses TRBV10-1 with TRBJ2-1, with D unresolved. Between the trimmed V and J ends, which lost 3 bases and 8 bases, there was a span of 14 bases. The germline V gene encodes CDR1 WNHNN and CDR2 SYGVQD (reference sequence). The CDR3 length is 14 residues. The CDR3 sequence: CASSENLGVYEQFF. The CDR3 nucleotides are TGCGCCAGCAGTGAAAACCTAGGAGTATATGAGCAGTTCTTC.

The rearrangement uses TRBV7-2 and TRBJ2-1, with TRBD2 matching 8 bases. This CDR3 is built from 15 residues. Trimming at V came to 1 base and at J to 9 bases, leaving 8 bases not matched to a gene. The germline V gene encodes CDR1 SGHTA and CDR2 FQGNSA. CDR3 loop: CASSLGDREGGEQFF. CDR3 sequence (DNA): TGTGCCAGCAGCTTAGGAGATCGGGAGGGGGGTGAGCAGTTCTTC.

The chain combines TRBV11-2 with TRBJ2-5; D perhaps matches TRBD1 (6 bases). The V gene lost 3 bases and the J gene lost 4 bases, with 15 bases spanning the gap. The CDR3 sequence is 15 residues long. Per the germline V gene, CDR1 is SGHAT and CDR2 is FQNNGV. The CDR3 reads CASSFVGGGRETQYF. Written as DNA, the CDR3 is TGTGCCAGCAGCTTCGTAGGGGGTGGTAGAGAGACCCAGTACTTC.

The chain uses TRBV5-4 and TRBJ2-3, with 10 bases lining up with TRBD2. The germline V gene has CDR1 SGHNT and CDR2 YYREEE (reference sequence). This CDR3 spans 17 amino acids. After removal of 4 bases from V and 5 bases from J, the junction contained 13 bases not matched to a gene. The CDR3 bases are TGTGCCAGCAGCCCCAAACTAGCGGGAAATAGTATAGATACGCAGTATTTT. Amino acid sequence: CASSPKLAGNSIDTQYF.

V and J are TRBV7-9 and TRBJ2-4; D not resolved. The CDR3 has 14 residues. Germline values: CDR1 SEHNR, CDR2 FQNEAQ (reference sequence). The V gene lost 1 base and the J gene lost 0 bases, with 4 bases spanning the gap. The chain's CDR3 is CASSLGVAKNIQYF. In nucleotides, the CDR3 is TGTGCCAGCAGCTTAGGAGTAGCCAAAAACATTCAGTACTTC. Variable domain in full (rest from reference TRBV7-9 and TRBJ2-4): DTGVSQNPRHKITKRGQNVTFRCDPISEHNRLYWYRQTLGQGPEFLTYFQNEAQLEKSRLLSDRFSAERPKGSFSTLEIQRTEQGDSAMYLCASSLGVAKNIQYFGAGTRLSVL.

CDR3: CASSYSGQGRDTQYF. The CDR3 DNA sequence: TGTGCCAGCAGTTACTCGGGACAGGGAAGAGATACGCAGTATTTT. V and J are TRBV6-5 and TRBJ2-3; 9 nucleotides line up with TRBD1. V was pared by 0 bases and J by 5 bases, with 3 bases of the junction left unmatched. There are 15 residues in the CDR3. From germline, CDR1 is MNHEY and CDR2 SVGAGI.

The rearrangement links TRBV5-1 to TRBJ1-1; D gene uncertain. V lost 4 bases and J 3 bases, leaving 10 bases between the germline ends. The CDR3 is 13 residues long. In germline, CDR1 is SGHRS, CDR2 YFSETQ. CDR3 nucleotide sequence: TGCGCCAGCAGCATGGGAGAGGACACTGAAGCTTTCTTT. It codes for CASSMGEDTEAFF.

This sequence joins TRBV10-3 and TRBJ2-7, with a weak D call TRBD2 (6 bases). Between the trimmed V and J ends, which lost 11 bases and 3 bases, there was a span of 11 bases. The CDR3 has 11 residues. Germline V gene sequence: CDR1 ENHRY, CDR2 SYGVKD. CDR3 residues: CAARENYEQYF. CDR3 bases: TGTGCCGCGCGGGAAAACTACGAGCAGTACTTC.

This clone has just one count. V is TRBV28 and J is TRBJ1-1; D possibly corresponds to TRBD1 (6 bases). Looked up from germline, CDR1 is MDHEN and CDR2 is SYDVKM. CDR3 size: 11 residues. Trimming removed 6 bases at V and 9 bases at J, with 11 bases between. CDR3 sequence reads: CASRLRGKAFF. In DNA, the CDR3 is TGTGCCAGCAGACTCAGGGGTAAAGCTTTCTTT.

The rearrangement uses TRBV6-5 and TRBJ1-2, with 7 bases fitting TRBD1. V was clipped by 6 bases and J by 6 bases; unmatched bases: 10. Germline CDR1 is MNHEY and CDR2 is SVGAGI. The CDR3 is 14 residues long. CDR3 coding DNA: TGTGCCAGCAGCTCTGACAGGGTGAGAGATGGCTACACCTTC. Residues: CASSSDRVRDGYTF.

The chain is built from TRBV18 and TRBJ1-5, with 10 nucleotides matching TRBD1. The CDR3 is 19 residues long. The germline CDR1 and CDR2 sequences are KGHSH and LQKENI. The V gene end was trimmed by 6 bases and the J gene end by 0 bases; junction bases not matched to a gene: 14. The CDR3 loop is CASSAGRRQGAGSNQPQHF. CDR3 in DNA: TGTGCCAGCTCGGCGGGACGTAGACAGGGGGCGGGTAGCAATCAGCCCCAGCATTTT.